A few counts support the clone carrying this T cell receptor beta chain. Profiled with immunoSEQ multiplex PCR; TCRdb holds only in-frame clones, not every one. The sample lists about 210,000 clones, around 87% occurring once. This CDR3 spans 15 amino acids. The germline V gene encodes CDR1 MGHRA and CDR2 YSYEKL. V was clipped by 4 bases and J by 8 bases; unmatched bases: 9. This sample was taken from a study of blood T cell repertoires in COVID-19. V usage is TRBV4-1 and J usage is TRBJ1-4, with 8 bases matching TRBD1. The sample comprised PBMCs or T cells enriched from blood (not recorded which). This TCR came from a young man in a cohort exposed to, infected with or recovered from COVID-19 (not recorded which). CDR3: CASSPPPDRDEKLFF. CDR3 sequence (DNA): TGCGCCAGCAGCCCTCCCCCGGACAGGGACGAAAAACTGTTTTTT.